This T cell receptor beta chain derives from a study of OX40 agonist ivuxolimab in advanced cancers. The wider study: Cohort: about 80% men, mean age about 60, aged about 23 to 79.

As for this clone: As yet, its antigen is unknown.

Repertoires were generated with immunoSEQ multiplex PCR, while TCRdb's copy carries only in-frame clones and drops some. The data contain about 67,000 clones, roughly 84% of them singletons. General study results and limits: At 0.1 to 3.0 mg/kg, CD4+ and CD8+ blood T cells expanded clonally by week 6. Near-lowest levels of clonal expansion characterized partial responders at 0.1-3.0 mg/kg. On average, a greater number of expanded clones characterised CD8+ T cells relative to CD4+.

Looked up from germline, CDR1 is SGHAT and CDR2 is FQNNGV. V dropped 0 bases and J dropped 5; count of bases not matched to a gene: 9. The CDR3 is 17 amino acids. This TCR derives from an adult with an advanced solid tumor such as melanoma, head and neck, liver or kidney cancer. The sequencing here drew on CD4+ or CD8+ T cells sorted from blood, taken in a trial of the OX40 agonist ivuxolimab. The chain employs TRBV11-2 and TRBJ2-5; TRBD2 aligns across 10 bases. The CDR3 DNA is TGTGCCAGCAGCTTAGATTCCGCTAGCGGGGGAGGGGAGACCCAGTACTTC. As protein: CASSLDSASGGGETQYF.